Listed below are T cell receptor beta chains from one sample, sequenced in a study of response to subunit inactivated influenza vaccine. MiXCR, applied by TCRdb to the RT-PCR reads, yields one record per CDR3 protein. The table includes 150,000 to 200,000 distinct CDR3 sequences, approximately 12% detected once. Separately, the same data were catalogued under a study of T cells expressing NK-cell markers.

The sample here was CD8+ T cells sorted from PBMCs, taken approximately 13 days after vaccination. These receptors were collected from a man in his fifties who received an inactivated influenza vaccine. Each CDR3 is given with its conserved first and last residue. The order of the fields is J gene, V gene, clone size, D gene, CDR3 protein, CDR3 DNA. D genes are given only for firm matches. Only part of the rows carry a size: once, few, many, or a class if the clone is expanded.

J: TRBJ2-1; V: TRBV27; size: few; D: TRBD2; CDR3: CASSSSSGGAVAEQFF; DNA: TGTGCCAGCAGTTCCTCTAGCGGGGGGGCCGTAGCTGAGCAGTTCTTC
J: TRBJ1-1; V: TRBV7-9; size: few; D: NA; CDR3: CASSPADGWNTEAFF; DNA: TGTGCCAGCAGCCCCGCTGACGGATGGAACACTGAAGCTTTCTTT
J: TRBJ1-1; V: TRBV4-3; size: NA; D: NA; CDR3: CASSPPAKGSTEAFF; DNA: TGCGCCAGCAGCCCCCCCGCCAAGGGGTCCACTGAAGCTTTCTTT
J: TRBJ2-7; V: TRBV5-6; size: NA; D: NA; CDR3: CASSLALGVVLYEQYF; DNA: TGTGCCAGCAGCTTGGCCCTAGGGGTCGTACTCTACGAGCAGTACTTC
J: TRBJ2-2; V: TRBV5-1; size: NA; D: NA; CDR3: CASSLGTVNTGELFF; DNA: TGCGCCAGCAGCTTGGGGACGGTCAACACCGGGGAGCTGTTTTTT
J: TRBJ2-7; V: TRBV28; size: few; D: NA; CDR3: CASRRTDHSYEQYF; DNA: TGTGCCAGCAGACGGACAGATCACTCCTACGAGCAGTACTTC
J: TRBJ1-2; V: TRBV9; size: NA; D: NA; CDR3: CASSVAGANYGYTF; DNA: TGTGCCAGCAGCGTAGCAGGAGCTAACTATGGCTACACCTTC
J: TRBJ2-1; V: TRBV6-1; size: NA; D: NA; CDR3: CASSLGTRGPEQFF; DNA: TGTGCCAGCAGCCTAGGTACTCGGGGGCCCGAGCAGTTCTTC
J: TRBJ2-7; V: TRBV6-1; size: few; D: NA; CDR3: CASSEVAAYEQYF; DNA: TGTGCCAGCAGTGAAGTAGCAGCCTACGAGCAGTACTTC
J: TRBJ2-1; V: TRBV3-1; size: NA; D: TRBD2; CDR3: CASSQGLNSYNEQFF; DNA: TGTGCCAGCAGCCAGGGACTAAACTCCTACAATGAGCAGTTCTTC
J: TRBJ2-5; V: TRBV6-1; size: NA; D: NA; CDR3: CASTEGVRDQETQYF; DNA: TGTGCCAGCACCGAGGGGGTGAGAGACCAAGAGACCCAGTACTTC
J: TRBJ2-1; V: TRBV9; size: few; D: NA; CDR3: CASSVGGTRVNEQFF; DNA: TGTGCCAGCAGCGTAGGTGGGACGAGGGTAAATGAGCAGTTCTTC
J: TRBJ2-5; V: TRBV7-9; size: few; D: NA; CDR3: CASASLGDSLQETQYF; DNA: TGTGCCAGCGCCTCCCTGGGGGACTCCCTTCAAGAGACCCAGTACTTC
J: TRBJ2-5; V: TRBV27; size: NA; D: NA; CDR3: CASRDGGQETQYF; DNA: TGTGCCAGCAGGGATGGCGGGCAAGAGACCCAGTACTTC
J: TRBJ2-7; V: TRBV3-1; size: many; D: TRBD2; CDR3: CASSLGGPDEQYF; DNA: TGTGCCAGCAGCCTGGGAGGGCCCGACGAGCAGTACTTC
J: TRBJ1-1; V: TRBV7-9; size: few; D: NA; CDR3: CASSFRSPEAFF; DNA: TGTGCCAGCAGCTTTCGATCACCGGAAGCTTTCTTT
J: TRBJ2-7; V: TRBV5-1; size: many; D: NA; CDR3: CASSATGSSYEQYF; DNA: TGCGCCAGCAGCGCTACAGGGAGCTCCTACGAGCAGTACTTC
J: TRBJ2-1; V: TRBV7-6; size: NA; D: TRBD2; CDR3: CASSEGRVDYNEQFF; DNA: TGTGCCAGCAGCGAAGGGAGGGTGGACTACAATGAGCAGTTCTTC
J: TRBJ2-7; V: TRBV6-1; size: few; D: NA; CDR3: CASRISGESSYEQYF; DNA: TGTGCCAGCAGGATTTCAGGGGAGAGCTCCTACGAGCAGTACTTC
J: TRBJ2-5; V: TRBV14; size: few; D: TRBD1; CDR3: CASSQDGRGQTQETQYF; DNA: TGTGCCAGCAGCCAAGATGGCCGGGGACAGACCCAAGAGACCCAGTACTTC
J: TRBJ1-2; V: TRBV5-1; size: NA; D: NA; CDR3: CASSSRTETSYGYTF; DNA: TGCGCCAGCAGCTCTCGGACAGAGACCTCCTATGGCTACACCTTC
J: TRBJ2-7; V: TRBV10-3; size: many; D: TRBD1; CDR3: CAISDPGQGFYEQYF; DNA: TGTGCCATCAGTGACCCGGGACAGGGTTTCTACGAGCAGTACTTC
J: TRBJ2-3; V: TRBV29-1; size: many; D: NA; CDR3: CSASVMPDTQYF; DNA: TGCAGCGCATCCGTCATGCCAGATACGCAGTATTTT
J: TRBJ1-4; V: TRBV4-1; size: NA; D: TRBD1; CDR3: CASSLPGQGDEKLFF; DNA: TGCGCCAGCAGCCTTCCGGGACAGGGGGATGAAAAACTGTTTTTT
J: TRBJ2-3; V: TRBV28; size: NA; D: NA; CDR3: CASSLFGRYEGTDTQYF; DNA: TGTGCCAGCAGTTTATTTGGCAGGTACGAAGGCACAGATACGCAGTATTTT
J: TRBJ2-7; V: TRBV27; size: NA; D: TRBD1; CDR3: CASSPNRGSSYEQYF; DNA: TGTGCCAGCAGTCCGAACAGGGGCAGCTCCTACGAGCAGTACTTC
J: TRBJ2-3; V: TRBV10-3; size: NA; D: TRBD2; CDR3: CAIRGLAGVSTDTQYF; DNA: TGTGCCATCAGAGGCCTAGCGGGAGTTAGCACAGATACGCAGTATTTT
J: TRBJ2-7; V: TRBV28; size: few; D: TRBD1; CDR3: CASSFPTPGTGPSYEQYF; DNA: TGTGCCAGCAGTTTCCCCACCCCGGGGACAGGACCCTCCTACGAGCAGTACTTC
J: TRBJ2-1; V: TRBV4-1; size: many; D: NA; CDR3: CASSLRQWDEQFF; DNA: TGCGCCAGCAGCCTCCGACAGTGGGATGAGCAGTTCTTC
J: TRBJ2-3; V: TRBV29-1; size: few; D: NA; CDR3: CSVGLLYSTDTQYF; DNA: TGCAGCGTTGGGTTACTATATAGCACAGATACGCAGTATTTT
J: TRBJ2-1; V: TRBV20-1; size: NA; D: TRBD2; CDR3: CSAFSGSVGYNEQFF; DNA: TGCAGTGCTTTTAGCGGGAGTGTGGGCTACAATGAGCAGTTCTTC
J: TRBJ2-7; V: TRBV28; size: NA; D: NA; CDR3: CASRRTAAPYEQYF; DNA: TGTGCCAGCAGACGGACAGCGGCGCCCTACGAGCAGTACTTC
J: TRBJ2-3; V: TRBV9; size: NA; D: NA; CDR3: CASSVGTNPDTQYF; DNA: TGTGCCAGCAGCGTTGGGACCAACCCCGATACGCAGTATTTT
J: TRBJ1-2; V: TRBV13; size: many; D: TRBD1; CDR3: CASSLKTGTGDYGYTF; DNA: TGTGCCAGCAGCCTAAAGACCGGGACAGGGGACTATGGCTACACCTTC
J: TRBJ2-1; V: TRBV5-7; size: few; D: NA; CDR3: CASSYSSGGSYNEQFF; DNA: TGTGCCAGCAGCTACTCCAGTGGGGGCTCCTACAATGAGCAGTTCTTC
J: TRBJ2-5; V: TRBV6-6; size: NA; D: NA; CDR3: CASSYYKETQYF; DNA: TGTGCCAGCAGTTACTATAAAGAGACCCAGTACTTC
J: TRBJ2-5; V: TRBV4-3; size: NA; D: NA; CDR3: CASSQERGTRQETQYF; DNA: TGCGCCAGCAGCCAAGAACGGGGAACCCGCCAAGAGACCCAGTACTTC
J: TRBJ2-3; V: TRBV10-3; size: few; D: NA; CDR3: CAISESIAVFTDTQYF; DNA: TGTGCCATCAGTGAGTCGATAGCGGTGTTCACAGATACGCAGTATTTT
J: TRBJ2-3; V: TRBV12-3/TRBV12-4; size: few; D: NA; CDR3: CASSLSFGRDTQYF; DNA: TGTGCCAGCAGTTTATCATTTGGACGGGATACGCAGTATTTT
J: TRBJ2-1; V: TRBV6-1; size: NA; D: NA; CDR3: CASSEQSGPYEQFF; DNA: TGTGCCAGCAGTGAACAGTCCGGGCCCTATGAGCAGTTCTTC
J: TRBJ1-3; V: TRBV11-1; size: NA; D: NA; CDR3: CASSLTASSGNTIYF; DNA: TGTGCCAGCAGCTTAACAGCAAGCTCTGGAAACACCATATATTTT
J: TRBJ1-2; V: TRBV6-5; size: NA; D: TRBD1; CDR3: CASSYSGQGISGYTF; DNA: TGTGCCAGCAGTTACTCGGGACAGGGGATTTCTGGCTACACCTTC
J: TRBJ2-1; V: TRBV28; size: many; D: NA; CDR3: CASIRLGRVLGDGRKDNEQFF; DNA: TGTGCCAGCATTCGTCTGGGGCGAGTGTTGGGAGATGGTAGGAAGGACAATGAGCAGTTCTTC
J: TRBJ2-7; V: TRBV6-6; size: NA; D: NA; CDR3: CASSGGPEQYF; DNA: TGTGCCAGCAGCGGAGGTCCCGAGCAGTACTTC
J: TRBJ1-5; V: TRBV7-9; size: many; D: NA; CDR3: CASSKDGTANQPQHF; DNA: TGTGCCAGCAGCAAAGACGGGACGGCTAATCAGCCCCAGCATTTT
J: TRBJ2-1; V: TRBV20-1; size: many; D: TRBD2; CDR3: CSANPSTSGSANEQFF; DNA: TGCAGTGCTAACCCCTCCACTAGCGGGAGTGCCAATGAGCAGTTCTTC
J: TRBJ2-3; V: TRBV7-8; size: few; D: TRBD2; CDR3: CASSLAVELAGSDTQYF; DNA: TGTGCCAGCAGCTTAGCGGTTGAGCTAGCGGGCTCAGATACGCAGTATTTT
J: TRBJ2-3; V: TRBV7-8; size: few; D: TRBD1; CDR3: CASSFLTGSGADTQYF; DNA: TGTGCCAGCAGCTTTCTGACAGGGTCCGGAGCAGATACGCAGTATTTT
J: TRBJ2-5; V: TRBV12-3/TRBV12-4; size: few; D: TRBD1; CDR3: CASSPLGTGSLETQYF; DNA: TGTGCCAGCAGTCCATTGGGGACAGGGAGTTTAGAGACCCAGTACTTC
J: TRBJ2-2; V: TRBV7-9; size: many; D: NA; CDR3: CASSLGDPTRELFF; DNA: TGTGCCAGCAGCTTAGGGGACCCTACCCGGGAGCTGTTTTTT
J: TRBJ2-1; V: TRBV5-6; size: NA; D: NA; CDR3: CASSPPHREAGTYNEQFF; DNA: TGTGCCAGCAGCCCTCCCCACAGGGAGGCGGGGACCTACAATGAGCAGTTCTTC